This is a list of T cell receptor beta chains from one sample in a study of T cells in Graves' hyperthyroidism and ophthalmopathy. TCRdb reanalysed the multiplex PCR reads using MiXCR and keeps one entry per CDR3 protein. The sample lists fewer than 350,000 distinct CDR3 sequences, roughly an eighth occurring once. Sequencing was performed on blood. Source of these receptors: a woman between 40 and 55 years old with Graves' hyperthyroidism. Both conserved end residues are part of each CDR3. The D gene is left open where the match is weak. Not all rows give a size; the values are once, few, many and, for expanded clones, a class.

size,V,length,D,J,DNA,CDR3
many,TRBV6-5,14,TRBD1,TRBJ2-7,TGTGCCAGCAGTTACAAACAGGGGAGTGGCGAGCAGTACTTC,CASSYKQGSGEQYF
few,TRBV3-1,16,TRBD2,TRBJ2-5,TGTGCCAGCAGCCAAGCCAATAGCGGGTCACAAGAGACCCAGTACTTC,CASSQANSGSQETQYF
many,TRBV2,14,-,TRBJ2-4,TGTGCCAGCAGTGGGGCCAGGGCCGAAAACATTCAGTACTTC,CASSGARAENIQYF
many,TRBV7-9,19,TRBD2,TRBJ2-1,TGTGCCAGCAGCTTAAGGGGTACTAGCGGGGCTCGCTCCTACAATGAGCAGTTCTTC,CASSLRGTSGARSYNEQFF
-,TRBV20-1,14,-,TRBJ2-3,TGCAGCCACGCCGGGGTTGGTGGCACAGATACGCAGTATTTT,CSHAGVGGTDTQYF
many,TRBV20-1,12,-,TRBJ2-3,TGCAGTACCAATTGGGGAAGGGATACGCAGTATTTT,CSTNWGRDTQYF
-,TRBV6-1,14,-,TRBJ2-2,TGTGCCAGCAGTCCGGGGACATACACCGGGGAGCTGTTTTTT,CASSPGTYTGELFF
many,TRBV7-2,18,TRBD2,TRBJ2-2,TGTGCCAGCAGCGGAACAGCCACTAGCGGGCAGAACACCGGGGAGCTGTTTTTT,CASSGTATSGQNTGELFF
few,TRBV7-9,17,TRBD1,TRBJ2-7,TGTGCCAGCAGCCCCTCAGATATGCGACAGGGGGTATACGAGCAGTACTTC,CASSPSDMRQGVYEQYF
many,TRBV7-2,13,-,TRBJ2-3,TGTGCCAGCGGCGGTTCTTTCACAGATACGCAGTATTTT,CASGGSFTDTQYF
many,TRBV12-3/TRBV12-4,15,TRBD1,TRBJ2-5,TGTGCCAGCAGCCCGGACAGGGTTGAACAAGAGACCCAGTACTTC,CASSPDRVEQETQYF
few,TRBV7-6,16,-,TRBJ1-2,TGTGCCAGCAGCTTAAAGACCGGGTTTAGTAACTATGGCTACACCTTC,CASSLKTGFSNYGYTF
-,TRBV20-1,13,TRBD1,TRBJ1-2,TGCGGTGCTGAAGGGACAGGGACCTATGGCTACACCTTC,CGAEGTGTYGYTF
many,TRBV12-5,14,-,TRBJ2-7,TGTGCTAGTGGTTCCCCCCGTCCTTCCTACGAGCAGTACTTC,CASGSPRPSYEQYF
-,TRBV12-3/TRBV12-4,15,-,TRBJ2-2,TGTGCCAGCAGTTTCCCCGTTCTAGGGACCGGGGAGCTGTTTTTT,CASSFPVLGTGELFF
many,TRBV28,16,-,TRBJ2-3,TGTGCCAGCAGTCCTGCTAGCCAGGTCTGGGCAGATACGCAGTATTTT,CASSPASQVWADTQYF
many,TRBV29-1,12,-,TRBJ1-1,TGCAGCGTTGTATCTGGGGGCACTGAAGCTTTCTTT,CSVVSGGTEAFF
many,TRBV13,17,TRBD2,TRBJ2-7,TGTGCCAGTGGACGACTAGCGGGAATGGGGCGGGCCTACGAGCAGTACTTC,CASGRLAGMGRAYEQYF
few,TRBV19,13,-,TRBJ2-5,TGTGCCAGTAGTGCGGACTACCAAGAGACCCAGTACTTC,CASSADYQETQYF
many,TRBV11-2,12,-,TRBJ2-1,TGTGCCAGCACCCTGGCTAATTTGGGGCAGTTCTTC,CASTLANLGQFF
few,TRBV4-2,15,-,TRBJ2-4,TGTGCCAGCAGCTCGCTCGGGTTGTCCAAAAACATTCAGTACTTC,CASSSLGLSKNIQYF
many,TRBV6-1,14,-,TRBJ2-3,TGTGCCAGCAGCCTACGTATACGGGCCGATACGCAGTATTTT,CASSLRIRADTQYF
many,TRBV7-9,15,-,TRBJ2-1,TGTGCCAGCAGACCAGGACCCGGACTAAACAATGAGCAGTTCTTC,CASRPGPGLNNEQFF
few,TRBV10-3,16,-,TRBJ2-2,TGTGCCATCAGTGAGAGGGCAGGGAGGAACACCGGGGAGCTGTTTTTT,CAISERAGRNTGELFF
many,TRBV28,15,TRBD2,TRBJ2-5,TGTGCCAGCGGAATAGCGGGAGGGGGAGTCGATCACCAGTACTTC,CASGIAGGGVDHQYF
many,TRBV12-3/TRBV12-4,14,TRBD2,TRBJ2-7,TGTGCCAGCAGGCCTAGCGGGAGAAAGTACGAGCAGTACTTC,CASRPSGRKYEQYF
few,TRBV3-1,15,-,TRBJ2-7,TGTGCCAGCAGCCGACTTCTAGAAAGCGACTACGAGCAGTACTTC,CASSRLLESDYEQYF
many,TRBV7-3,14,-,TRBJ2-3,TGTGCCAGCAGCTTAGGGGTAGGCACAGATACGCAGTATTTT,CASSLGVGTDTQYF
many,TRBV6-1,15,-,TRBJ2-7,TGTGCCAGCAGCGACGGCGGGTTTCAGGGCTACGAGCAGTACTTC,CASSDGGFQGYEQYF
few,TRBV11-3,15,TRBD1,TRBJ2-2,TGTGCCAGCAGCCACAGGGGGCTCGGTACCGGGGAGCTGTTTTTT,CASSHRGLGTGELFF
many,TRBV28,14,-,TRBJ2-7,TGTGCCAGCAGTTTACAGTTGGAAACTGGAGAGCAGTACTTC,CASSLQLETGEQYF
many,TRBV28,14,-,TRBJ2-7,TGTGCCAGCATCCGTAACCTTGGGGGTTACGAGCAGTACTTC,CASIRNLGGYEQYF